Shown below are 14 T cell receptor beta chains from a single sample sequenced in a study of blood T cell repertoires in COVID-19. Some clones are missing from TCRdb's copy, which holds only in-frame ones; the method was immunoSEQ multiplex PCR. The top ten hold around 2.3% of the sample, which has more than 150,000 clones, around 85% seen once. Sequenced: peripheral blood. Every receptor here comes from a man between 65 and 80 years old with active or convalescent COVID-19.

V and J are TRBV28 and TRBJ1-3; 8 bases are shared with TRBD1. Germline CDR1 and CDR2: MDHEN and SYDVKM. The CDR3 is 15 amino acids. Trimming cost V 4 bases and J 0 bases; bases outside gene matches: 2. The CDR3 reads CASSSTGVSGNTIYF. The CDR3 bases are TGTGCCAGCAGTTCGACAGGGGTCTCTGGAAACACCATATATTTT. The variable domain in full, with the rest retrieved from reference TRBV28 and TRBJ1-3, is DVKVTQSSRYLVKRTGEKVFLECVQDMDHENMFWYRQDPGLGLRLIYFSYDVKMKEKGDIPEGYSVSREKKERFSLILESASTNQTSMYLCASSSTGVSGNTIYFGEGSWLTVV.

V and J are TRBV10-2 and TRBJ2-3; 7 positions agree with TRBD1. This CDR3 is built from 16 residues. V was clipped by 6 bases and J by 4 bases; unmatched bases: 13. Germline V CDR1 and CDR2: WSHSY, SAAADI. The CDR3, as DNA: TGCGCCAGCAGGGGGATAGACAGGGTTGGTTCAGATACGCAGTATTTT. Protein sequence: CASRGIDRVGSDTQYF.

V usage is TRBV2 and J usage is TRBJ1-1; 8 positions agree with TRBD1. Germline-derived CDR1 and CDR2 are SNHLY and FYNNEI. This CDR3 spans 14 amino acids. Losses at the gene ends were 4 bases for V and 4 bases for J; bases not matched to a gene: 5. The CDR3: CASSVRGQSTEAFF. The CDR3 nucleotides read TGTGCCAGCAGTGTCAGGGGGCAAAGCACTGAAGCTTTCTTT. The entire variable domain, with the rest obtained from reference TRBV2 and TRBJ1-1, is as follows: EPEVTQTPSHQVTQMGQEVILRCVPISNHLYFYWYRQILGQKVEFLVSFYNNEISEKSEIFDDQFSVERPDGSNFTLKIRSTKLEDSAMYFCASSVRGQSTEAFFGQGTRLTVV.

The gene calls are TRBV18 and TRBJ2-5; 7 bases line up with TRBD1. The length of the CDR3 is 16 residues. The V gene's germline CDR1 is KGHSH and CDR2 LQKENI. With 0 bases clipped from V and 4 bases from J, the junction kept 8 bases outside the gene matches. The CDR3 bases are TGTGCCAGCTCACCACCAAACAGGGGCGCGGGAGAGACCCAGTACTTC. It is translated as CASSPPNRGAGETQYF.

The chain recombines TRBV2 with TRBJ2-2; the match to TRBD1 covers 8 bases. Germline V gene data show CDR1 as SNHLY and CDR2 as FYNNEI. This CDR3 has 14 residues. V lost 4 bases and J lost 4; bases outside the gene matches: 2. The DNA for the CDR3 is TGTGCCAGCAGTGGGACAGGGCCCACCGGGGAGCTGTTTTTT. Translation: CASSGTGPTGELFF. The variable domain in full, completed from reference TRBV2 and TRBJ2-2, reads EPEVTQTPSHQVTQMGQEVILRCVPISNHLYFYWYRQILGQKVEFLVSFYNNEISEKSEIFDDQFSVERPDGSNFTLKIRSTKLEDSAMYFCASSGTGPTGELFFGEGSRLTVL.

The sample holds one count of this clone. This chain joins TRBV18 and TRBJ1-1; 9 bases agree with TRBD1. Germline-derived CDR1 and CDR2 are KGHSH and LQKENI. V lost 5 bases, J lost 1 base, and 8 bases stayed unmatched. The CDR3 contains 16 residues. The CDR3 spells CASSMRQGGWNTEAFF. The CDR3 DNA follows: TGTGCCAGCTCAATGAGACAGGGGGGCTGGAACACTGAAGCTTTCTTT.

The chain is built from TRBV9 and TRBJ1-2; D gene ambiguous. The CDR3 covers 14 residues. The V end was cut by 1 base, the J end by 3 bases, with 10 bases between. Germline lookup yields CDR1 SGDLS and CDR2 YYNGEE. The CDR3 nucleotides are TGTGCCAGCAGCGTAAGTGGGCAGGACTATGGCTACACCTTC. Protein product: CASSVSGQDYGYTF. Drawing the rest from reference TRBV9 and TRBJ1-2, the complete variable domain is DSGVTQTPKHLITATGQRVTLRCSPRSGDLSVYWYQQSLDQGLQFLIQYYNGEERAKGNILERFSAQQFPDLHSELNLSSLELGDSALYFCASSVSGQDYGYTFGSGTRLTVV.

V gene TRBV6-2 or TRBV6-3 combines with J gene TRBJ2-1; TRBD2 matches at 15 bases. This CDR3 comprises 16 residues. The germline CDR1 and CDR2 sequences are MNHEY and SVGEGT. Trimming removed 6 bases from V and 7 bases from J; junction bases left unmatched: 7. CDR3 amino acids: CASSLGLAGGQNEQFF. Here the CDR3 DNA reads TGTGCCAGCAGCCTAGGACTAGCGGGGGGGCAAAATGAGCAGTTCTTC.

The chain carries TRBV28 and TRBJ1-4; 8 bases are shared with TRBD1. The germline V gene encodes CDR1 MDHEN and CDR2 SYDVKM. CDR3 length equals 14 residues. The V segment lost 7 bases and the J segment 5 bases; nucleotides outside the gene matches: 6. CDR3 protein: CASNVQGVNEKLFF. In DNA form, the CDR3 reads TGTGCCAGCAACGTACAGGGGGTGAATGAAAAACTGTTTTTT.

This clone has a single count. The chain couples TRBV12-3 or TRBV12-4 to TRBJ1-2; D gene unclear. The CDR3 totals 12 residues. The ends were cut back, 6 bases at V and 2 bases at J, with 7 bases in the middle. CDR3 in amino acids: CASSPSNYGYTF. The CDR3 nucleotides are TGTGCCAGCAGCCCCTCGAACTATGGCTACACCTTC.

V gene TRBV5-1 combines with J gene TRBJ2-1; 10 bases are shared with TRBD2. Germline V CDR1 and CDR2: SGHRS, YFSETQ. The V segment lost 0 bases and the J segment 5 bases; nucleotides outside the gene matches: 5. This CDR3 has 16 amino acids. This CDR3 reads CASSLGAGGHHNEQFF. The CDR3 DNA reads as TGCGCCAGCAGCTTGGGAGCGGGAGGGCATCACAATGAGCAGTTCTTC.

This chain joins TRBV7-9 and TRBJ2-5; maybe TRBD2 (5 bases). V lost 0 bases and J lost 5, with 13 bases in between. This CDR3 has 15 amino acids. From germline, CDR1 is SEHNR and CDR2 FQNEAQ (reference sequence). CDR3 protein: CASSLAETRGETQYF. As DNA, the CDR3 is TGTGCCAGCAGCTTAGCGGAAACCAGAGGGGAGACCCAGTACTTC.

This chain joins TRBV7-2 and TRBJ2-5; maybe TRBD1 (6 bases). CDR3 length: 15 residues. Germline-derived CDR1 and CDR2 are SGHTA and FQGNSA. Trimming took off 1 base at V and 4 bases at J, with 13 bases between the two ends. The CDR3 DNA is TGTGCCAGCAGCTTAGATGGCAGGGGTAGAGAGACCCAGTACTTC. Protein product: CASSLDGRGRETQYF.

This sequence joins TRBV24-1 and TRBJ2-1; TRBD2 agrees at 8 bases. This CDR3 has 15 residues. Germline V lookup: CDR1 KGHDR, CDR2 SFDVKD. V shed 9 bases, J shed 0 bases, and the junction held 6 bases outside the gene matches. The CDR3 here is CATSTSDPSYNEQFF. Written as DNA, the CDR3 is TGTGCCACCTCGACTAGCGATCCCTCCTACAATGAGCAGTTCTTC.